The 15 T cell receptor beta chains below were found in one sample sequenced in a study of T cells in tuberculosis. Libraries were prepared by immunoSEQ multiplex PCR; TCRdb keeps only in-frame clonotypes and omits some of them. The sample yields 25,000 to 40,000 clones, 85% to 95% seen once. The material sequenced was PBMCs. The receptors come from a donor between 10 and 29 years old with latent tuberculosis or without tuberculosis infection. Some clones in this sample may be carry-over from other donors' samples.

The chain joins TRBV29-1 to TRBJ2-5, with D tentatively TRBD1 (6 bases). CDR1 is SQVTM, CDR2 ANQGSEA, per germline. The CDR3 covers 14 residues. Trimming took 0 bases from V and 1 from J, leaving 9 bases between them. The CDR3 here is CSVEEGQPQETQYF. CDR3 in DNA: TGCAGCGTTGAAGAAGGACAGCCCCAAGAGACCCAGTACTTC.

The sample holds one count of this clone. This chain connects TRBV27 to TRBJ1-1, with 9 bases identical to TRBD1. Germline V gene data show CDR1 as MNHEY and CDR2 as SMNVEV (reference sequence). CDR3 length: 13 residues. J lost 11 bases, V lost 6 bases, and 10 bases had no gene match. CDR3: CASRQSRDRAAFF. The CDR3 DNA reads TGTGCCAGCAGACAGAGCCGGGACAGGGCTGCTTTCTTT.

The chain couples TRBV5-4 to TRBJ1-3, with a tentative D call TRBD1 (6 bases). Trimming pared 2 bases from V and 4 bases from J, leaving 13 bases between. The CDR3 is 15 residues long. Germline values: CDR1 SGHNT, CDR2 YYREEE (reference sequence). For the CDR3, the DNA is TGTGCCAGCAGCTTTCAGGGGCTTAGGGGAAACACCATATATTTT. This translates into CASSFQGLRGNTIYF.

The rearrangement links TRBV6-6 to TRBJ2-3; D is unresolved. The germline V and J ends were trimmed by 2 bases and 1 base, with 4 bases remaining between them. CDR3 length: 13 residues. Germline lookup yields CDR1 MNHNY and CDR2 SVGAGI (reference sequence). The CDR3 nucleotides are TGTGCCAGCAGTTACGAGGGCACAGATACGCAGTATTTT. Protein sequence: CASSYEGTDTQYF.

The V gene is TRBV19, the J gene TRBJ1-1; maybe TRBD1 (6 bases). Looked up from germline, CDR1 is LNHDA and CDR2 is SQIVND (reference sequence). The CDR3 covers 17 residues. Trimming stripped 10 bases from V and 2 bases from J, with 26 bases between. CDR3 loop: CAIEGPPRQTGNTEAFF. The CDR3 nucleotides are TGTGCCATAGAAGGCCCGCCTCGACAGACAGGCAACACTGAAGCTTTCTTT.

The V call is TRBV4-1, the J call TRBJ2-5; 10 nucleotides align to TRBD2. Germline V lookup: CDR1 MGHRA, CDR2 YSYEKL. The J segment lost 1 base and the V segment lost 1 base, leaving 3 bases of the junction unmatched. The CDR3 is 16 residues long. CDR3 in amino acids: CASSQASGGFQETQYF. The CDR3 DNA reads as TGCGCCAGCAGCCAAGCTAGCGGGGGTTTCCAAGAGACCCAGTACTTC.

The rearrangement uses TRBV5-6 and TRBJ2-5, with 8 bases fitting TRBD2. The CDR3 totals 14 residues. Trimming cost V 3 bases and J 4 bases; bases outside gene matches: 5. Germline V lookup: CDR1 SGHDT, CDR2 YYEEEE. CDR3 residues: CASSSDGGGETQYF. The CDR3 DNA follows: TGTGCCAGCAGCTCGGACGGGGGGGGAGAGACCCAGTACTTC.

The rearrangement links TRBV30 to TRBJ1-2; D may be TRBD1 (5 bases). The CDR3 has 13 residues. With 5 bases removed from V and 7 bases from J, the gap between germline ends came to 17 bases. From germline, CDR1 is GTSNPN and CDR2 SVGIG (reference sequence). CDR3 nucleotides: TGTGCCTGGTCCAAGGAGGGGCGCGGTGGCTACACCTTC. It encodes CAWSKEGRGGYTF.

The rearrangement links TRBV18 to TRBJ2-2; 10 nucleotides align to TRBD1. Germline loops: CDR1 KGHSH, CDR2 LQKENI. The CDR3 sequence is 15 residues long. The V gene end was trimmed by 6 bases and the J gene end by 7 bases; junction bases not matched to a gene: 8. As DNA, the CDR3 is TGTGCCAGCTCGGTCGACAGGGGGCGAATCGGGGAGCTGTTTTTT. Translated, it gives CASSVDRGRIGELFF.

This clone was seen just once. J is TRBJ1-1 and V is TRBV5-1; TRBD1 matches at 7 bases. CDR3 length: 14 amino acids. V trimming: 4 bases; J trimming: 5 bases; junction bases outside the gene matches: 8. Germline CDR1 and CDR2: SGHRS and YFSETQ. This CDR3 reads CASSRQGEGTEAFF. CDR3 DNA sequence: TGCGCCAGCAGCCGACAGGGAGAAGGGACTGAAGCTTTCTTT.

V gene TRBV6-1 combines with J gene TRBJ1-1; D gene unclear. Looked up from germline, CDR1 is MNHNS and CDR2 is SASEGT. V was cut by 1 base and J by 4 bases, with 10 bases left in between. CDR3 length: 14 residues. CDR3 protein: CASSEGVEGTEAFF. In DNA form, the CDR3 reads TGTGCCAGCAGTGAAGGGGTCGAGGGCACTGAAGCTTTCTTT.

This chain connects TRBV6-1 to TRBJ1-1, with D perhaps matching TRBD1 (5 bases). The length of the CDR3 is 14 residues. The germline V gene encodes CDR1 MNHNS and CDR2 SASEGT. V shed 8 bases and J shed 0 bases, with 13 bases lying between them. This chain's CDR3 is CASAWGSLNTEAFF. As DNA, the CDR3 is TGTGCCAGCGCGTGGGGCAGTTTGAACACTGAAGCTTTCTTT.

Only a few counts were recorded for this clone. This chain uses TRBV5-1 with TRBJ1-2; the D gene is possibly TRBD1 (5 bases). V lost 3 bases and J 2 bases, leaving 11 bases between the germline ends. The CDR3 totals 14 residues. CDR1 and CDR2 (germline): SGHRS, YFSETQ. CDR3 in amino acids: CASSSTGANYGYTF. CDR3 bases: TGCGCCAGCAGCTCAACTGGGGCCAACTATGGCTACACCTTC. Based on the CDR3 plus reference TRBV5-1 and TRBJ1-2, the full variable domain is KAGVTQTPRYLIKTRGQQVTLSCSPISGHRSVSWYQQTPGQGLQFLFEYFSETQRNKGNFPGRFSGRQFSNSRSEMNVSTLELGDSALYLCASSSTGANYGYTFGSGTRLTVV.

V and J are TRBV5-1 and TRBJ1-1; 8 bases match TRBD1. The V and J ends lost 0 bases and 5 bases, in that order; junction bases with no gene match: 9. The CDR3 runs 16 residues. Per the germline V gene, CDR1 is SGHRS and CDR2 is YFSETQ. CDR3 nucleotides: TGCGCCAGCAGCTTGGGGACAGGGTCTAGGGGGACTGAAGCTTTCTTT. Translated, it gives CASSLGTGSRGTEAFF.

V gene TRBV10-3 combines with J gene TRBJ2-1; TRBD2 might be the D (5 bases). With 4 bases removed from V and 2 bases from J, the gap between germline ends came to 18 bases. This CDR3 contains 17 residues. CDR1 is ENHRY, CDR2 SYGVKD, per germline. The CDR3 DNA reads as TGTGCCATCAGTGGGTCCCCGCCGACTACCACCTACAATGAGCAGTTCTTC. It translates to CAISGSPPTTTYNEQFF.